The present T cell receptor beta chain was sequenced within a study of blood T cells in healthy people across ages. Extraction yielded at least 6 micrograms of total RNA per sample. This clonotype was recorded a few times. Using a J-beta primer mix together with a sample-barcoded 5' primer, a second PCR was run for roughly 7 to 11 cycles. Each sample yielded at least 2.5 million CDR3-containing paired-end reads. TCRdb re-analysed the 5' RACE reads in MiXCR, keeping a single row per CDR3 protein. The sample records approximately 780,000 distinct CDR3 sequences, roughly 25% being singletons. Per the germline V gene, CDR1 is SGHRS and CDR2 is YFSETQ. The CDR3 is made up of 16 amino acids. Trimming cost V 4 bases and J 1 base; bases outside gene matches: 9. The same data also went into a second study, on T cells of mothers and their children. From that second work: Each child gave about 3 million TCR beta CDR3 reads (each mother, over 9 million). Across the analysis, no persistent microchimeric T cell clones were detected.

The chain carries TRBV5-1 and TRBJ2-3, with 7 nucleotides matching TRBD2. This TCR came from a boy aged 5 to 17 in good health. Input material: blood. The CDR3 protein is CASSPGGLPRTDTQYF. The CDR3 bases are TGCGCCAGCAGCCCGGGGGGACTACCCCGCACAGATACGCAGTATTTT. The complete variable domain, with remaining parts taken from reference TRBV5-1 and TRBJ2-3, reads KAGVTQTPRYLIKTRGQQVTLSCSPISGHRSVSWYQQTPGQGLQFLFEYFSETQRNKGNFPGRFSGRQFSNSRSEMNVSTLELGDSALYLCASSPGGLPRTDTQYFGPGTRLTVL.